These T cell receptor beta chains were read from a single sample in a study of monozygotic twins with cystic fibrosis. The data were produced by immunoSEQ multiplex PCR, yet TCRdb's version contains in-frame clones alone and is incomplete. The table has some 33,000 clones, around nine tenths seen once; the top ten hold 0.19%. The sequenced material came from blood. The receptors stem from a boy aged 2-9 years with cystic fibrosis. CDR3s include the opening cysteine and the closing phenylalanine or tryptophan. Fields, in order: CDR3 protein, CDR3 DNA, V gene, D gene, clone size, J gene. A D gene is named only where the DNA matches it firmly. Some rows have no size entry. The others give once, few or many, or a class for an expanded clone.

CDR3 protein: CASSFSPDGDNEQFF
CDR3 DNA: TGTGCCAGCAGTTTCTCTCCTGATGGGGACAATGAGCAGTTCTTC
V gene: TRBV27
D gene: NA
clone size: NA
J gene: TRBJ2-1

CDR3 protein: CASSRQLNTEAFF
CDR3 DNA: TGTGCCAGCAGCCGTCAGTTGAACACTGAAGCTTTCTTT
V gene: TRBV11-2
D gene: NA
clone size: NA
J gene: TRBJ1-1

CDR3 protein: CASSRMNTEAFF
CDR3 DNA: TGTGCCAGCAGCCGCATGAACACTGAAGCTTTCTTT
V gene: TRBV7-9
D gene: NA
clone size: once
J gene: TRBJ1-1

CDR3 protein: CASSLSGTSTGELFF
CDR3 DNA: TGTGCCAGCAGTCTGTCCGGGACTAGCACCGGGGAGCTGTTTTTT
V gene: TRBV27
D gene: TRBD2
clone size: NA
J gene: TRBJ2-2

CDR3 protein: CASSYRMDRTGNTIYF
CDR3 DNA: TGTGCCAGCAGTTACCGCATGGACAGGACTGGAAACACCATATATTTT
V gene: TRBV6-5
D gene: TRBD1
clone size: NA
J gene: TRBJ1-3

CDR3 protein: CASSLRQGTGNTIYF
CDR3 DNA: TGTGCCAGCAGTCTCCGACAGGGTACTGGAAACACCATATATTTT
V gene: TRBV27
D gene: TRBD1
clone size: NA
J gene: TRBJ1-3

CDR3 protein: CASSPDRAPGELFF
CDR3 DNA: TGTGCCAGCAGTCCCGACAGGGCCCCCGGGGAGCTGTTTTTT
V gene: TRBV2
D gene: TRBD1
clone size: NA
J gene: TRBJ2-2

CDR3 protein: CASSFSGGEQFF
CDR3 DNA: TGTGCCAGCAGCTTCTCAGGTGGCGAGCAGTTCTTC
V gene: TRBV7-9
D gene: NA
clone size: NA
J gene: TRBJ2-1

CDR3 protein: CASSIPPVGDTEAFF
CDR3 DNA: TGTGCCAGTAGTATCCCACCCGTTGGGGACACTGAAGCTTTCTTT
V gene: TRBV19
D gene: NA
clone size: NA
J gene: TRBJ1-1

CDR3 protein: CASSHRGFSEKLFF
CDR3 DNA: TGTGCCAGCAGCCACAGGGGTTTTTCTGAAAAACTGTTTTTT
V gene: TRBV25-1
D gene: TRBD1
clone size: NA
J gene: TRBJ1-4

CDR3 protein: CASSLVGGPGAFF
CDR3 DNA: TGTGCCAGCAGCTTAGTAGGAGGCCCGGGAGCTTTCTTT
V gene: TRBV11-2
D gene: NA
clone size: NA
J gene: TRBJ1-1

CDR3 protein: CASSAYQGLLYGYTF
CDR3 DNA: TGTGCCAGTAGCGCTTATCAGGGTTTGCTCTATGGCTACACCTTC
V gene: TRBV19
D gene: NA
clone size: NA
J gene: TRBJ1-2

CDR3 protein: CASSLPGGPETQYF
CDR3 DNA: TGTGCCAGCAGCTTACCGGGGGGGCCGGAGACCCAGTACTTC
V gene: TRBV11-2
D gene: TRBD2
clone size: NA
J gene: TRBJ2-5

CDR3 protein: CASSPPSSGGAKDTQYF
CDR3 DNA: TGTGCCAGCAGTCCGCCAAGTAGCGGGGGGGCTAAAGATACGCAGTATTTT
V gene: TRBV27
D gene: TRBD2
clone size: NA
J gene: TRBJ2-3

CDR3 protein: CASSPGTVYEQYF
CDR3 DNA: TGTGCCAGTAGTCCAGGGACAGTGTACGAGCAGTACTTC
V gene: TRBV19
D gene: TRBD1
clone size: NA
J gene: TRBJ2-7

CDR3 protein: CASSVGDSYNEQFF
CDR3 DNA: TGTGCCAGCAGCGTGGGTGATTCCTACAATGAGCAGTTCTTC
V gene: TRBV9
D gene: NA
clone size: NA
J gene: TRBJ2-1

CDR3 protein: CASSQTGVNQPQHF
CDR3 DNA: TGTGCCAGCAGCCAAACAGGGGTTAATCAGCCCCAGCATTTT
V gene: TRBV6-5
D gene: TRBD1
clone size: NA
J gene: TRBJ1-5

CDR3 protein: CASSSRLAEQETQYF
CDR3 DNA: TGTGCCAGCAGCTCTAGACTAGCGGAACAAGAGACCCAGTACTTC
V gene: TRBV7-2
D gene: TRBD2
clone size: NA
J gene: TRBJ2-5

CDR3 protein: CASSPDRVGTYNSPLHF
CDR3 DNA: TGTGCCAGCAGCCCAGACAGGGTTGGCACCTATAATTCACCCCTCCACTTT
V gene: TRBV9
D gene: TRBD1
clone size: NA
J gene: TRBJ1-6

CDR3 protein: CASSVAPTGVREQYF
CDR3 DNA: TGTGCCAGCAGCGTAGCCCCGACAGGGGTGAGGGAGCAGTACTTC
V gene: TRBV9
D gene: TRBD1
clone size: NA
J gene: TRBJ2-7

CDR3 protein: CASSLSWGSPTEAFF
CDR3 DNA: TGTGCCAGCAGTTTATCATGGGGCAGCCCCACTGAAGCTTTCTTT
V gene: TRBV27
D gene: NA
clone size: NA
J gene: TRBJ1-1

CDR3 protein: CASREWKVPYNEQFF
CDR3 DNA: TGTGCCAGCAGGGAGTGGAAGGTCCCCTACAATGAGCAGTTCTTC
V gene: TRBV27
D gene: NA
clone size: once
J gene: TRBJ2-1

CDR3 protein: CASSYSGSDYGYTF
CDR3 DNA: TGTGCCAGCAGTTACTCAGGGTCGGACTATGGCTACACCTTC
V gene: TRBV6-5
D gene: NA
clone size: NA
J gene: TRBJ1-2

CDR3 protein: CASSERWGPPHEQYF
CDR3 DNA: TGTGCCAGCAGTGAACGGTGGGGGCCCCCCCACGAGCAGTACTTC
V gene: TRBV25-1
D gene: NA
clone size: NA
J gene: TRBJ2-7

CDR3 protein: CASSVAGKETQYF
CDR3 DNA: TGTGCCAGCAGCGTAGCGGGGAAAGAGACCCAGTACTTC
V gene: TRBV9
D gene: NA
clone size: NA
J gene: TRBJ2-5

CDR3 protein: CASSLEQGNQPQHF
CDR3 DNA: TGTGCCAGCAGCTTAGAACAGGGCAATCAGCCCCAGCATTTT
V gene: TRBV7-6
D gene: NA
clone size: NA
J gene: TRBJ1-5

CDR3 protein: CSVPGYTEAFF
CDR3 DNA: TGCAGCGTTCCAGGATACACTGAAGCTTTCTTT
V gene: TRBV29-1
D gene: NA
clone size: NA
J gene: TRBJ1-1

CDR3 protein: CASSQETSGTDTQYF
CDR3 DNA: TGCGCCAGCAGCCAAGAGACTAGCGGCACAGATACGCAGTATTTT
V gene: TRBV4-3
D gene: TRBD2
clone size: once
J gene: TRBJ2-3

CDR3 protein: CASSYETVTEAFF
CDR3 DNA: TGTGCCAGCAGTTACGAGACAGTCACTGAAGCTTTCTTT
V gene: TRBV6-6
D gene: NA
clone size: NA
J gene: TRBJ1-1

CDR3 protein: CASSLDRVDQPQHF
CDR3 DNA: TGTGCCAGCAGCTTAGACAGGGTTGATCAGCCCCAGCATTTT
V gene: TRBV7-2
D gene: NA
clone size: NA
J gene: TRBJ1-5

CDR3 protein: CASSPALNPYGYTF
CDR3 DNA: TGCGCCAGCAGCCCCGCCCTTAACCCTTACGGCTACACCTTC
V gene: TRBV5-1
D gene: NA
clone size: NA
J gene: TRBJ1-2

CDR3 protein: CASRTQGRDEKLFF
CDR3 DNA: TGTGCCAGCAGGACACAGGGAAGAGATGAAAAACTGTTTTTT
V gene: TRBV28
D gene: NA
clone size: NA
J gene: TRBJ1-4

CDR3 protein: CASSLLRGEQYF
CDR3 DNA: TGTGCCAGCAGTTTATTACGTGGCGAGCAGTACTTC
V gene: TRBV27
D gene: NA
clone size: once
J gene: TRBJ2-7

CDR3 protein: CSVGPSGGYTDTQYF
CDR3 DNA: TGCAGCGTTGGCCCTAGCGGGGGGTACACAGATACGCAGTATTTT
V gene: TRBV29-1
D gene: TRBD2
clone size: NA
J gene: TRBJ2-3

CDR3 protein: CASSPPGGDTGELFF
CDR3 DNA: TGTGCCAGCTCACCACCGGGGGGCGACACCGGGGAGCTGTTTTTT
V gene: TRBV18
D gene: NA
clone size: once
J gene: TRBJ2-2

CDR3 protein: CASRQGSGNTIYF
CDR3 DNA: TGTGCCAGCCGACAGGGGAGCGGAAACACCATATATTTT
V gene: TRBV6-1
D gene: TRBD1
clone size: NA
J gene: TRBJ1-3

CDR3 protein: CASTPERVVGPYGYTF
CDR3 DNA: TGTGCCAGCACCCCGGAGAGGGTGGTGGGACCCTATGGCTACACCTTC
V gene: TRBV21-1
D gene: NA
clone size: once
J gene: TRBJ1-2

CDR3 protein: CASSMGSGTALSQPQHF
CDR3 DNA: TGTGCCAGTAGTATGGGTTCCGGGACAGCCCTCAGCCAACCCCAGCATTTT
V gene: TRBV19
D gene: TRBD1
clone size: NA
J gene: TRBJ1-5

CDR3 protein: CASSEWFDEQFF
CDR3 DNA: TGTGCCAGCAGTGAATGGTTCGATGAGCAGTTCTTC
V gene: TRBV25-1
D gene: NA
clone size: NA
J gene: TRBJ2-1

CDR3 protein: CASRFGGAGELFF
CDR3 DNA: TGTGCCAGCCGCTTCGGAGGGGCAGGGGAGCTGTTTTTT
V gene: TRBV9
D gene: NA
clone size: NA
J gene: TRBJ2-2

CDR3 protein: CASSVGQGRTGELFF
CDR3 DNA: TGTGCCAGCAGCGTGGGACAGGGGAGGACCGGGGAGCTGTTTTTT
V gene: TRBV9
D gene: TRBD1
clone size: NA
J gene: TRBJ2-2

CDR3 protein: CASSVGENEQFF
CDR3 DNA: TGTGCCAGCAGCGTGGGGGAGAATGAGCAGTTCTTC
V gene: TRBV9
D gene: NA
clone size: NA
J gene: TRBJ2-1

CDR3 protein: CASTTATVYNSPLHF
CDR3 DNA: TGTGCCAGCACTACCGCGACAGTTTATAATTCACCCCTCCACTTT
V gene: TRBV27
D gene: NA
clone size: NA
J gene: TRBJ1-6

CDR3 protein: CASSIIDRRNEQYF
CDR3 DNA: TGTGCCAGTAGTATAATAGACAGGAGAAACGAGCAGTACTTC
V gene: TRBV19
D gene: NA
clone size: NA
J gene: TRBJ2-7

CDR3 protein: CASSTGTGGNNEQFF
CDR3 DNA: TGTGCCAGCAGTACCGGGACAGGGGGCAACAATGAGCAGTTCTTC
V gene: TRBV7-8
D gene: TRBD1
clone size: NA
J gene: TRBJ2-1

CDR3 protein: CASSPLGTEAFF
CDR3 DNA: TGTGCCAGCAGCCCCCTGGGCACTGAAGCTTTCTTT
V gene: TRBV7-6
D gene: NA
clone size: NA
J gene: TRBJ1-1

CDR3 protein: CASSPIATGTSNQPQHF
CDR3 DNA: TGTGCCAGCTCACCTATCGCGACAGGGACGAGCAATCAGCCCCAGCATTTT
V gene: TRBV18
D gene: TRBD1
clone size: NA
J gene: TRBJ1-5

CDR3 protein: CASSYSFLAGGETQYF
CDR3 DNA: TGTGCCAGCAGTTACTCGTTTCTAGCGGGGGGAGAGACCCAGTACTTC
V gene: TRBV6-5
D gene: TRBD2
clone size: NA
J gene: TRBJ2-5

CDR3 protein: CASSIVGTGTDTQYF
CDR3 DNA: TGTGCCAGTAGTATAGTGGGGACAGGGACAGATACGCAGTATTTT
V gene: TRBV19
D gene: TRBD1
clone size: NA
J gene: TRBJ2-3

CDR3 protein: CASSLYDSGNTIYF
CDR3 DNA: TGCGCCAGCAGCTTGTATGACTCTGGAAACACCATATATTTT
V gene: TRBV5-1
D gene: NA
clone size: few
J gene: TRBJ1-3